This TCR beta chain was identified during a study of CD8+ T cells in alopecia areata. The overall study: Tofacitinib was given for 6 to 18 months, then stopped for 6 months.

Sequencing templates came from extracted RNA that was reverse transcribed into cDNA. The method was immunoSEQ multiplex PCR; TCRdb's version includes in-frame clones alone and lacks a portion of them. The table shows hundreds of thousands of clones, with more than 30% occurring only once. This clone was detected only once. Germline V CDR1 and CDR2: MNHEY, SVGAGI. The CDR3 spans 13 residues. V lost 2 bases, J lost 1 base, and 5 bases lay in between. Documented treatment: oral pan-JAK inhibitor, 5-10 mg twice daily. Both peripheral blood and punch biopsies of lesional scalp skin were obtained from patients who had alopecia areata.

The TCR originated in a human donor with alopecia areata. The specimen was CD4+ T cells sorted from blood, collected at roughly week 30, from a patient treated with tofacitinib. This chain connects TRBV6-5 to TRBJ1-1, with D unresolved. CDR3 in amino acids: CASSYTSNTEAFF. The CDR3 nucleotides read TGTGCCAGCAGTTACACTTCGAACACTGAAGCTTTCTTT.